One and the same sample provided the 25 T cell receptor beta chains below, sequenced in a study of blood T cell repertoires in COVID-19. Assay: immunoSEQ multiplex PCR; the TCRdb copy retains only in-frame clones and omits some. The sample holds tens of thousands of clones, 76% seen once. The sample consisted of peripheral blood. The receptors here all came from a woman in her forties or fifties with active or convalescent COVID-19.

This chain connects TRBV7-8 to TRBJ2-3; no clear D gene. This CDR3 has 15 residues. The germline V and J ends were trimmed by 5 bases and 4 bases, with 16 bases remaining between them. Germline V gives CDR1 SGHVS, CDR2 FQNEAQ. The CDR3 is CASSLRGRGADTQYF. CDR3 DNA: TGTGCCAGCAGCCTTCGAGGTCGCGGCGCAGATACGCAGTATTTT.

The V gene is TRBV6-4, the J gene TRBJ2-3, with D maybe TRBD2 (5 bases). Germline values: CDR1 MRHNA, CDR2 SNTAGT. V lost 3 bases and J lost 6, with 10 bases in between. The CDR3 has 13 residues. The CDR3 DNA reads as TGTGCCAGCAGTGATCCGGGAAGGGATACGCAGTATTTT. Encoded protein: CASSDPGRDTQYF.

The chain links TRBV2 to TRBJ2-7; 10 nucleotides agree with TRBD1. This CDR3 is 14 amino acids long. Germline values: CDR1 SNHLY, CDR2 FYNNEI. J gave up 5 bases and V 6 bases, and 7 bases lay outside the gene matches. The CDR3 sequence is CASRMGQGWHEQYF. CDR3 coding DNA: TGTGCCAGCAGGATGGGACAGGGGTGGCACGAGCAGTACTTC.

V usage is TRBV25-1 and J usage is TRBJ2-5, with D maybe TRBD1 (5 bases). Deletions cut 6 bases from V and 2 bases from J, with 13 bases between. There are 14 residues in the CDR3. CDR1 is MGHDK and CDR2 is SYGVNS in the germline V gene. CDR3 nucleotide sequence: TGTGCCAGCAGGAAGACAGACGGTCAAGAGACCCAGTACTTC. Encoded protein: CASRKTDGQETQYF.

The chain has TRBV18 and TRBJ2-5; the match to TRBD1 covers 7 bases. The length of the CDR3 is 14 residues. V was clipped by 0 bases and J by 4 bases; unmatched bases: 2. Germline V gene data show CDR1 as KGHSH and CDR2 as LQKENI. This CDR3 reads CASSPPDRSETQYF. The CDR3 nucleotides are TGTGCCAGCTCACCACCGGACAGGTCAGAGACCCAGTACTTC. Full variable domain (outside the CDR3, taken from reference TRBV18 and TRBJ2-5): NAGVMQNPRHLVRRRGQEARLRCSPMKGHSHVYWYRQLPEEGLKFMVYLQKENIIDESGMPKERFSAEFPKEGPSILRIQQVVRGDSAAYFCASSPPDRSETQYFGPGTRLLVL.

The V gene is TRBV2, the J gene TRBJ1-1; 7 bases are a match to TRBD1. This CDR3 is 13 amino acids long. V lost 6 bases to trimming and J lost 4 bases; unmatched junction nucleotides: 5. The germline gives CDR1 SNHLY, CDR2 FYNNEI. The CDR3 loop reads CASSTGVATEAFF. Here the CDR3 DNA reads TGTGCCAGCAGCACAGGGGTGGCCACTGAAGCTTTCTTT.

The chain recombines TRBV27 with TRBJ2-7; D is undetermined. The CDR3 has 18 residues. Germline lookup yields CDR1 MNHEY and CDR2 SMNVEV (reference sequence). Deletions cut 2 bases from V and 2 bases from J, with 22 bases between. In DNA, the CDR3 is TGTGCCAGCAGTTTACGCCCGGATCTCCCTGGGCCTACCTACGAGCAGTACTTC. It yields the protein CASSLRPDLPGPTYEQYF.

The gene calls are TRBV6-5 and TRBJ2-6; D is unresolved. The CDR3 is 15 residues long. The germline CDR1 and CDR2 sequences are MNHEY and SVGAGI. V lost 6 bases to trimming and J lost 0 bases, with 9 bases between them. CDR3 nucleotide sequence: TGTGCCAGCAGCCTGCCTAGCTCTGGGGCCAACGTCCTGACTTTC. Its protein is CASSLPSSGANVLTF.

The chain is built from TRBV5-6 and TRBJ2-2; unclear D gene. The germline V and J ends were trimmed by 4 bases and 6 bases, with 10 bases remaining between them. Germline values: CDR1 SGHDT, CDR2 YYEEEE. The CDR3 runs 13 residues. CDR3 in DNA: TGTGCCAGCAGCCTGCAGGTCGCCGGGGAGCTGTTTTTT. Amino acids: CASSLQVAGELFF. The whole variable domain, filled in from reference TRBV5-6 and TRBJ2-2, reads DAGVTQSPTHLIKTRGQQVTLRCSPKSGHDTVSWYQQALGQGPQFIFQYYEEEERQRGNFPDRFSGHQFPNYSSELNVNALLLGDSALYLCASSLQVAGELFFGEGSRLTVL.

The rearrangement joins TRBV2 to TRBJ2-2; 11 nucleotides agree with TRBD1. The CDR3 is 16 amino acids. Germline CDR1 SNHLY, CDR2 FYNNEI. Trimming cost V 4 bases and J 4 bases; bases outside gene matches: 5. CDR3 bases: TGTGCCAGCAGTGGGCCCGGGACAGGGGGCACCGGGGAGCTGTTTTTT. Translated, it gives CASSGPGTGGTGELFF.

J is TRBJ1-2 and V is TRBV18, with 8 positions matching TRBD1. Germline assignment: CDR1 KGHSH and CDR2 LQKENI. Trimming at V came to 3 bases and at J to 6 bases, leaving 6 bases not matched to a gene. The CDR3 runs 14 residues. CDR3 amino acids: CASSPQQGGNGYTF. For the CDR3, the DNA is TGTGCCAGCTCACCTCAACAGGGGGGTAATGGCTACACCTTC.

V is TRBV19 and J is TRBJ1-2, with TRBD1 matching 8 bases. Looked up from germline, CDR1 is LNHDA and CDR2 is SQIVND (reference sequence). Trimming at V came to 0 bases and at J to 7 bases, leaving 4 bases not matched to a gene. The CDR3 loop spans 14 amino acids. CDR3 nucleotide sequence: TGTGCCAGTAGTATAGACAGGACAGGGTCTGGCTACACCTTC. Protein sequence: CASSIDRTGSGYTF.

This chain links TRBV18 with TRBJ2-5; TRBD2 agrees at 7 bases. This CDR3 is built from 14 residues. The V segment lost 6 bases and the J segment 4 bases; nucleotides outside the gene matches: 8. Germline V gene data show CDR1 as KGHSH and CDR2 as LQKENI. The CDR3 sequence is CASSDQAGTETQYF. The CDR3 coding sequence is TGTGCCAGCTCGGACCAAGCGGGAACAGAGACCCAGTACTTC.

The chain couples TRBV6-1 to TRBJ2-1, with D possibly matching TRBD2 (5 bases). Germline V gene sequence: CDR1 MNHNS, CDR2 SASEGT. V was clipped by 2 bases and J by 6 bases, with 8 bases between them. This CDR3 has 13 residues. The chain's CDR3 is CASSERGSNEQFF. The CDR3 DNA sequence: TGTGCCAGCAGTGAACGTGGGAGCAATGAGCAGTTCTTC.

The chain employs TRBV6-1 and TRBJ2-7; no clear D. In germline, CDR1 is MNHNS, CDR2 SASEGT. Trimming took 2 bases from V and 4 from J, leaving 9 bases between them. CDR3 length: 13 amino acids. For the CDR3, the DNA is TGTGCCAGCAGTGAATCGAGTATGTACGAGCAGTACTTC. As protein: CASSESSMYEQYF.

The chain has TRBV27 and TRBJ2-1; D unclear. Germline assignment: CDR1 MNHEY and CDR2 SMNVEV (reference sequence). The CDR3 loop spans 15 amino acids. The ends were cut back, 5 bases at V and 4 bases at J, with 15 bases in the middle. The CDR3 nucleotides are TGTGCCAGCAGTCCCGGAGTAGCATCGTACAATGAGCAGTTCTTC. As protein: CASSPGVASYNEQFF.

This clone was picked up a small number of times. V usage is TRBV6-6 and J usage is TRBJ2-7; 10 nucleotides match TRBD1. V shed 5 bases, J shed 2 bases, and the junction held 9 bases outside the gene matches. The CDR3 consists of 16 residues. Germline loops: CDR1 MNHNY, CDR2 SVGAGI (reference sequence). The CDR3 DNA sequence: TGTGCCAGCAGTCCCTCCTCCGGGACAGGGGCCTACGAGCAGTACTTC. This translates into CASSPSSGTGAYEQYF.

The table lists this clone with a count of one. V gene TRBV11-2 combines with J gene TRBJ1-1; D perhaps matches TRBD1 (5 bases). Trimming shortened V by 1 base and J by 6 bases, and 12 bases separated the two germline ends. The germline V gene has CDR1 SGHAT and CDR2 FQNNGV. This CDR3 has 14 amino acids. For the CDR3, the DNA is TGTGCCAGCAGCTTAGGGCGGGGGGAGGCTGAAGCTTTCTTT. This codes for CASSLGRGEAEAFF.

This chain links TRBV6-2 or TRBV6-3 with TRBJ1-1; 8 positions match TRBD1. Germline V gene sequence: CDR1 MNHEY, CDR2 SVGEGT. This CDR3 has 14 residues. The V and J ends lost 4 bases and 1 base, in that order; junction bases with no gene match: 2. The CDR3 region is CASSSGQANTEAFF. The CDR3, as DNA: TGTGCCAGCAGTTCGGGACAGGCGAACACTGAAGCTTTCTTT.

The V call is TRBV9, the J call TRBJ1-1; D remains ambiguous. There are 14 residues in the CDR3. V lost 4 bases and J lost 1, with 11 bases in between. Germline loops: CDR1 SGDLS, CDR2 YYNGEE. CDR3 residues: CASSPTAGNTEAFF. CDR3 DNA: TGTGCCAGCAGCCCCACCGCGGGGAACACTGAAGCTTTCTTT.

This clone was counted once. The rearrangement links TRBV18 to TRBJ2-5; 7 positions match TRBD1. V gave up 6 bases and J gave up 0 bases; unmatched junction bases: 4. Per germline, CDR1 KGHSH and CDR2 LQKENI. This CDR3 is 14 amino acids long. CDR3 in amino acids: CASSSGTDQETQYF. The CDR3 DNA sequence: TGTGCCAGCTCGTCCGGGACAGACCAAGAGACCCAGTACTTC.

The chain is built from TRBV20-1 and TRBJ2-6, with a possible D match to TRBD1 (6 bases). The CDR3 spans 16 residues. V was trimmed by 3 bases and J by 4 bases, leaving 16 bases between them. In germline, CDR1 is DFQATT, CDR2 SNEGSKA (reference sequence). The CDR3 region has the DNA TGCAGTGCTAGTGTAAGGGGGACATCAGGGGCCAACGTCCTGACTTTC. Translation: CSASVRGTSGANVLTF.

CDR3 bases: TGTGCCAGTAGCCCCGGGACTTTGAACACCGGGGAGCTGTTTTTT. It is translated as CASSPGTLNTGELFF. J is TRBJ2-2 and V is TRBV19, with a tentative D call TRBD2 (6 bases). Trimming removed 6 bases from V and 1 base from J, with 12 bases in between. This CDR3 has 15 residues. The germline V gene encodes CDR1 LNHDA and CDR2 SQIVND (reference sequence). The entire variable domain, with the rest obtained from reference TRBV19 and TRBJ2-2, is as follows: DGGITQSPKYLFRKEGQNVTLSCEQNLNHDAMYWYRQDPGQGLRLIYYSQIVNDFQKGDIAEGYSVSREKKESFPLTVTSAQKNPTAFYLCASSPGTLNTGELFFGEGSRLTVL.

The chain recombines TRBV5-1 with TRBJ2-6; TRBD2 aligns across 8 bases. Unmatched junction bases numbered 8, after V lost 0 bases and J lost 9 bases. CDR1 and CDR2 (germline): SGHRS, YFSETQ. The CDR3 has 16 residues. In DNA, the CDR3 is TGCGCCAGCAGCTTGGGAGGGACTAGGGTAAGCAACGTCCTGACTTTC. Amino acids: CASSLGGTRVSNVLTF.

The CDR3 loop is CAWSVDRTTRKQFF. In nucleotides, the CDR3 is TGTGCCTGGAGTGTCGATCGGACTACCCGGAAGCAGTTCTTC. The gene calls are TRBV30 and TRBJ2-1, with D tentatively TRBD2 (6 bases). In germline, CDR1 is GTSNPN, CDR2 SVGIG (reference sequence). Trimming left V 0 bases short and J 11 bases short, with 17 bases between. CDR3 length: 14 residues.